The TCR beta chain under discussion was sequenced for a study of cytomegalovirus exposure and HLA in healthy donors. Findings of the study overall: Researchers left out some V segments, among them TRBV6-2 and TRBV6-3, as indistinguishable. Later, an analysis showed that TCR beta chains associated with HLA were more clonally expanded than others that were equally common.

Of note for this clone: Its matching antigen is unknown.

Primers for the PCR totalled 60 Vbeta and 13 Jbeta. Sequencing was performed with immunoSEQ multiplex PCR; in TCRdb, only in-frame clones are kept and a portion is missing. In all, the sample yields around 140,000 clones. The CDR3 extends over 15 amino acids. Germline CDR1 and CDR2: MDHEN and SYDVKM. V was clipped by 6 bases and J by 1 base; unmatched bases: 4. This TCR derives from a man between 18 and 29 years old in good health and CMV-seronegative. Sequencing was done on a sample of PBMCs. V is TRBV28 and J is TRBJ2-3; 10 bases agree with TRBD2. The CDR3 nucleotides are TGTGCCAGCAGGCTAGCGGGAGTCGGCACAGATACGCAGTATTTT. Its protein product is CASRLAGVGTDTQYF.